These T cell receptor beta chains were read from a single sample in a study of T cells in Graves' hyperthyroidism and ophthalmopathy. Via MiXCR, TCRdb re-called the multiplex PCR reads, giving one row per CDR3 protein. The table has about 700,000 distinct CDR3 sequences, about 45% seen once. Input material: peripheral blood or thyroid tissue (not recorded which). The receptor set was obtained from an adult man with Graves' disease, either hyperthyroidism or ophthalmopathy (not recorded which). CDR3s include the opening cysteine and the closing phenylalanine or tryptophan. A D gene is named only where the DNA matches it firmly. Clone size is given for some rows only: seen once, a few or many times, or a class if the clone is expanded.

D	J	V	size	length	CDR3	DNA
.	TRBJ1-6	TRBV9	.	18	CASSAGDSLSSYNSPLHF	TGTGCCAGCAGCGCCGGGGACTCATTAAGCTCCTATAATTCACCCCTCCACTTT
.	TRBJ1-4	TRBV2	.	10	CASRGGKLFF	TGTGCCAGCCGGGGGGGAAAACTGTTTTTT
.	TRBJ2-7	TRBV19	.	10	CARRGGEQYF	TGTGCCAGGCGAGGGGGCGAGCAGTACTTC
.	TRBJ1-5	TRBV6-9	few	15	CASSEVGRSNQPQHF	TGTGCCAGCAGTGAAGTAGGCCGCAGCAATCAGCCCCAGCATTTT
TRBD1	TRBJ2-7	TRBV20-1	few	14	CSAGGQGEIYEQYF	TGCAGTGCTGGGGGACAGGGGGAAATCTACGAGCAGTACTTC
.	TRBJ1-1	TRBV10-3	.	13	CAISDGANTEAFF	TGTGCCATCAGCGACGGCGCAAACACTGAAGCTTTCTTT
.	TRBJ1-2	TRBV7-9	.	12	CASSWDLGGYTF	TGTGCCAGCAGCTGGGATCTGGGGGGCTACACCTTC
.	TRBJ1-3	TRBV19	.	18	CASSRSERAYGSGNTIYF	TGTGCCAGTAGTAGATCGGAGCGAGCCTATGGCTCTGGAAACACCATATATTTT
.	TRBJ1-1	TRBV15	many	14	CATSRGKKNTEAFF	TGTGCCACCAGCAGAGGGAAAAAGAACACTGAAGCTTTCTTT
.	TRBJ1-4	TRBV29-1	many	13	CSVDMGGGEKLFF	TGCAGCGTTGATATGGGGGGTGGAGAAAAACTGTTTTTT
.	TRBJ1-5	TRBV10-1	many	14	CATPPLGMSEPQHF	TGCGCCACCCCTCCACTCGGCATGAGTGAACCCCAGCATTTT
.	TRBJ1-6	TRBV10-3	.	14	CAISESGKNSPLHF	TGTGCCATCAGTGAATCAGGGAAAAATTCACCCCTCCACTTT
.	TRBJ1-4	TRBV24-1	many	15	CATSPGQRANEKLFF	TGTGCCACCAGCCCCGGACAGCGGGCTAATGAAAAACTGTTTTTT
.	TRBJ1-1	TRBV7-9	.	12	CASSPSSTEAFF	TGTGCCAGCAGCCCGTCGAGTACTGAAGCTTTCTTT
.	TRBJ1-6	TRBV29-1	.	13	CSLSPGIDSPLHF	TGCAGCCTAAGCCCAGGGATCGATTCACCCCTCCACTTT
.	TRBJ2-2	TRBV7-3	.	17	CASSLGGDGTNTGELFF	TGTGCCAGCAGCTTAGGAGGGGATGGGACAAACACCGGGGAGCTGTTTTTT
.	TRBJ2-2	TRBV12-3/TRBV12-4	.	12	CASSYPLGELFF	TGTGCCAGCAGTTACCCCCTCGGGGAGCTGTTTTTT
.	TRBJ2-6	TRBV7-8	few	17	CASLPRAEFSGANVLTF	TGTGCCAGCCTCCCCAGGGCGGAATTCTCTGGGGCCAACGTCCTGACTTTC
TRBD1	TRBJ1-4	TRBV9	.	15	CASSVEGQVNEKLFF	TGTGCCAGCAGCGTGGAGGGACAGGTTAATGAAAAACTGTTTTTT
TRBD1	TRBJ1-3	TRBV12-3/TRBV12-4	few	14	CASSFGQGADTIYF	TGTGCCAGCAGTTTCGGACAGGGAGCAGACACCATATATTTT
.	TRBJ1-3	TRBV7-9	many	15	CASSLRRVAGNTIYF	TGTGCCAGCAGCTTACGCAGGGTGGCTGGCAACACCATATATTTT
TRBD1	TRBJ1-1	TRBV9	.	20	CASSARGGAGTGGMYTEAFF	TGTGCCAGCAGCGCCAGGGGGGGGGCCGGGACAGGGGGTATGTATACTGAAGCTTTCTTT
.	TRBJ1-3	TRBV6-4	.	15	CASSPSFPSRNTIYF	TGTGCCAGCAGTCCCTCGTTCCCAAGCCGAAACACCATATATTTT
.	TRBJ2-6	TRBV5-1	many	14	CASSSGQSANVLTF	TGCGCCAGCAGCTCTGGACAGTCAGCCAACGTCCTGACTTTC
TRBD2	TRBJ2-5	TRBV10-3	.	16	CAISESAAGGAETQYF	TGTGCCATCAGTGAGTCGGCAGCGGGAGGAGCAGAGACCCAGTACTTC
.	TRBJ2-7	TRBV7-9	.	15	CASSRREKGSYEQYF	TGTGCCAGCAGCCGAAGGGAAAAAGGATCCTACGAGCAGTACTTC
.	TRBJ1-6	TRBV7-8	.	14	CASSLMPGSSPLHF	TGTGCCAGCAGCTTAATGCCAGGGAGTTCACCCCTCCACTTT
TRBD2	TRBJ2-5	TRBV29-1	many	15	CSVDGAAGVQETQYF	TGCAGCGTTGATGGGGCTGCGGGGGTCCAAGAGACCCAGTACTTC
.	TRBJ1-3	TRBV19	.	14	CASTRRSHGNTIYF	TGTGCCAGTACCAGGAGGAGCCACGGAAACACCATATATTTT
TRBD1	TRBJ1-1	TRBV18	.	14	CASLETGWNTEAFF	TGTGCCAGCTTGGAGACAGGGTGGAACACTGAAGCTTTCTTT
TRBD2	TRBJ2-6	TRBV9	.	18	CASSVGLGGGAGANGLTF	TGTGCCAGCAGCGTAGGCCTCGGCGGGGGGGCTGGGGCCAACGGCCTGACTTTC
.	TRBJ2-7	TRBV7-8	many	12	CASSLVADEQYF	TGTGCCAGCAGCTTAGTTGCCGACGAGCAGTACTTC
.	TRBJ2-7	TRBV24-1	.	13	CATKGTAGNEQYF	TGTGCCACCAAGGGGACCGCCGGGAACGAGCAGTACTTC
.	TRBJ2-7	TRBV7-9	.	14	CAFPTIGNSYEQYF	TGTGCCTTCCCAACGATAGGGAACTCCTACGAGCAGTACTTC
.	TRBJ2-7	TRBV7-9	.	15	CASSLDGRRGYEQYF	TGTGCCAGCAGCTTAGATGGCAGGAGGGGGTACGAGCAGTACTTC
TRBD2	TRBJ2-7	TRBV20-1	few	13	CSAVPGGRGEQYF	TGCAGTGCCGTTCCGGGCGGGAGGGGGGAGCAGTACTTC
TRBD1	TRBJ1-1	TRBV9	few	15	CASSVVNRGNTEAFF	TGTGCCAGCAGCGTAGTAAACAGGGGGAACACTGAAGCTTTCTTT
.	TRBJ1-6	TRBV25-1	few	16	CASSLGGGPYNSPLHF	TGTGCCAGCAGTTTGGGGGGGGGACCCTATAATTCACCCCTCCACTTT
TRBD1	TRBJ1-5	TRBV10-3	.	15	CASREPGTGRGPQHF	TGTGCCAGCAGAGAGCCTGGGACAGGCCGTGGGCCCCAGCATTTT
.	TRBJ2-7	TRBV6-1	.	14	CASSAGSFLYEQYF	TGTGCCAGCAGTGCCGGGAGCTTTCTATACGAGCAGTACTTC
.	TRBJ1-5	TRBV10-3	.	14	CAISEDGVFQPQHF	TGTGCCATCAGTGAAGATGGGGTTTTCCAGCCCCAGCATTTT
.	TRBJ2-5	TRBV25-1	.	14	CASSATGDQETQYF	TGTGCCAGCAGTGCGACAGGAGACCAAGAGACCCAGTACTTC
TRBD1	TRBJ1-1	TRBV5-1	.	13	CASSPGQGNEAFF	TGCGCCAGCAGCCCCGGACAGGGGAATGAAGCTTTCTTT
TRBD1	TRBJ1-3	TRBV29-1	.	15	CSVTGTGGSGNTIYF	TGCAGCGTGACCGGGACAGGGGGCTCTGGAAACACCATATATTTT
.	TRBJ2-7	TRBV12-3/TRBV12-4	.	14	CASSLGGTTHEQYF	TGTGCCAGCAGTTTAGGCGGGACAACCCACGAGCAGTACTTC
.	TRBJ1-2	TRBV29-1	.	15	CSPGPNAPSNYGYTF	TGCAGCCCGGGACCGAACGCCCCATCTAACTATGGCTACACCTTC
TRBD1	TRBJ1-2	TRBV6-5	.	16	CASSYSPGQGDYGYTF	TGTGCCAGCAGTTACTCACCGGGACAGGGGGACTATGGCTACACCTTC
TRBD1	TRBJ1-4	TRBV9	.	14	CASSVGQFNEKLFF	TGTGCCAGCAGCGTGGGACAGTTCAATGAAAAACTGTTTTTT
.	TRBJ2-7	TRBV29-1	.	12	CSPDRLSYEQYF	TGCAGCCCGGACAGACTTTCCTACGAGCAGTACTTC
.	TRBJ1-1	TRBV7-9	.	13	CASTLRRDTEAFF	TGTGCCAGCACCTTAAGGCGGGACACTGAAGCTTTCTTT
.	TRBJ1-4	TRBV25-1	.	13	CASRGSANEKLFF	TGTGCCAGCAGGGGATCGGCTAATGAAAAACTGTTTTTT
.	TRBJ1-5	TRBV24-1	medium-sized	12	CATSDSNQPQHF	TGTGCCACCAGTGATAGCAATCAGCCCCAGCATTTT
.	TRBJ1-2	TRBV11-2	many	12	CASSQVPYGYTF	TGTGCCAGCAGCCAGGTTCCATATGGCTACACCTTC
.	TRBJ1-3	TRBV29-1	.	13	CSSDGSSGNTIYF	TGCAGCTCGGACGGTTCGTCCGGAAACACCATATATTTT
TRBD1	TRBJ2-7	TRBV5-1	few	15	CASSLINRGSYEQYF	TGCGCCAGCAGCTTGATCAACAGGGGATCCTACGAGCAGTACTTC
.	TRBJ1-2	TRBV7-2	few	15	CASSLVPGDNYGYTF	TGTGCCAGCAGCTTAGTTCCGGGGGATAACTATGGCTACACCTTC
TRBD1	TRBJ1-4	TRBV24-1	few	15	CASSTRQGVNEKLFF	TGTGCCAGCAGCACACGACAGGGAGTAAATGAAAAACTGTTTTTT
TRBD1	TRBJ1-2	TRBV19	few	15	CASSFPGQGASGYTF	TGTGCCAGTAGCTTTCCGGGACAGGGGGCTAGTGGCTACACCTTC
.	TRBJ1-1	TRBV29-1	.	13	CSGLGRYGTEAFF	TGCAGCGGACTGGGACGTTATGGGACTGAAGCTTTCTTT
TRBD2	TRBJ2-5	TRBV14	.	18	CASSQALAGVHPKETQYF	TGTGCCAGCAGCCAAGCTCTAGCGGGGGTCCACCCTAAAGAGACCCAGTACTTC